A selection of T cell receptor beta chains follows, all from one sample in a study of T cells in Graves' hyperthyroidism and ophthalmopathy. MiXCR was run by TCRdb on the multiplex PCR reads, yielding one entry per CDR3 protein. The table includes under 650,000 distinct CDR3 sequences, 15% to 20% detected once. Sequenced: blood. The receptor source for this set is a woman in her 30s with Graves' hyperthyroidism. CDR3s include the opening cysteine and the closing phenylalanine or tryptophan. A D gene is named only where the DNA matches it firmly. Some rows have no size entry. The others give once, few or many, or a class for an expanded clone.

>16|many|TRBV13|-|TRBJ2-7
CASSLEHAGLSYEQYF
TGTGCCAGCAGCTTAGAGCACGCGGGGCTCTCCTACGAGCAGTACTTC
>12|many|TRBV20-1|-|TRBJ1-1
CSASSGATEAFF
TGCAGTGCTAGTTCAGGGGCGACTGAAGCTTTCTTT
>13|many|TRBV30|TRBD2|TRBJ2-5
CAWSVLAEETQYF
TGTGCCTGGAGTGTCCTAGCGGAAGAGACCCAGTACTTC
>16|-|TRBV5-4|-|TRBJ1-6
CASSLGFAGKNSPLHF
TGTGCCAGCAGCTTGGGATTTGCGGGAAAAAATTCACCCCTCCACTTT
>13|many|TRBV2|-|TRBJ2-2
CASSTGEAGELFF
TGTGCCAGTAGCACCGGGGAGGCCGGGGAGCTGTTTTTT
>14|many|TRBV5-1|-|TRBJ2-7
CASSLAGGKGEQYF
TGCGCCAGCAGCTTGGCCGGCGGAAAAGGCGAGCAGTACTTC
>14|-|TRBV6-5|-|TRBJ2-1
CASSYAAFHNEQFF
TGTGCCAGCAGTTACGCGGCGTTTCACAATGAGCAGTTCTTC
>15|few|TRBV6-1|-|TRBJ2-1
CASSFPGLAVNEQFF
TGTGCCAGCAGCTTCCCGGGACTGGCAGTCAATGAGCAGTTCTTC
>20|many|TRBV28|-|TRBJ2-1
CASSLLSLFRDSVGAIEQFF
TGTGCCAGCAGTTTACTCTCCCTCTTTAGGGACTCCGTGGGGGCAATTGAGCAGTTCTTC
>14|few|TRBV29-1|-|TRBJ1-2
CSVERGGPGYGYTF
TGCAGCGTTGAAAGGGGTGGGCCCGGCTATGGCTACACCTTC
>13|many|TRBV7-9|-|TRBJ2-5
CASSLGRVETQYF
TGTGCCAGCAGCTTAGGCAGGGTTGAGACCCAGTACTTC
>16|-|TRBV5-4|-|TRBJ1-4
CASSPTVGPANEKLFF
TGTGCCAGCAGCCCCACGGTGGGGCCGGCTAATGAAAAACTGTTTTTT
>15|many|TRBV28|-|TRBJ2-3
CASMWASARTDTQYF
TGTGCCAGCATGTGGGCTAGCGCCCGCACAGATACGCAGTATTTT
>16|few|TRBV27|-|TRBJ2-3
CASRGLQGGPWDTQYF
TGTGCCAGCAGGGGATTACAGGGCGGACCTTGGGATACGCAGTATTTT
>16|-|TRBV20-1|-|TRBJ2-1
CSARDPLGEFYNEQFF
TGCAGTGCTAGAGATCCTCTGGGGGAATTCTACAATGAGCAGTTCTTC
>13|-|TRBV3-1|-|TRBJ2-1
CASSRLAGREQFF
TGTGCCAGCAGCCGCTTAGCTGGGAGGGAGCAGTTCTTC
>16|many|TRBV6-2/TRBV6-3|TRBD2|TRBJ2-1
CASSTAGTGGLNEQFF
TGTGCCAGCAGTACAGCGGGGACCGGGGGTCTCAATGAGCAGTTCTTC
>15|-|TRBV19|TRBD1|TRBJ2-2
CASQQQGAGTGELFF
TGTGCCAGTCAACAACAGGGGGCAGGAACCGGGGAGCTGTTTTTT
>18|many|TRBV11-2|-|TRBJ2-5
CASSRDRATGGPRETQYF
TGTGCCAGCAGCCGGGACAGGGCCACGGGAGGGCCGAGGGAGACCCAGTACTTC
>15|few|TRBV5-1|TRBD2|TRBJ2-7
CASSSSWGGSYEQYF
TGCGCCAGCAGCTCCTCGTGGGGCGGGAGCTACGAGCAGTACTTC
>14|many|TRBV7-8|-|TRBJ2-1
CASSLVRGLNEQFF
TGTGCCAGCAGCTTAGTTCGGGGGCTGAATGAGCAGTTCTTC
>13|many|TRBV11-2|-|TRBJ1-1
CASSLAGDIEAFF
TGTGCCAGCAGCTTAGCGGGGGATATTGAAGCTTTCTTT
>15|few|TRBV7-2|TRBD1|TRBJ1-5
CASSLGGGVGQPQHF
TGTGCCAGCAGCTTAGGAGGGGGCGTTGGTCAGCCCCAGCATTTT
>14|few|TRBV29-1|TRBD1|TRBJ2-3
CSVEPGTGRLKQYF
TGCAGCGTCGAACCCGGGACAGGGAGGTTGAAGCAGTATTTT
>17|-|TRBV28|-|TRBJ2-2
CASSLMEGGWNTGELFF
TGTGCCAGCAGTTTAATGGAAGGGGGGTGGAACACCGGGGAGCTGTTTTTT
>14|many|TRBV6-1|-|TRBJ2-3
CASLQQTSTDTQYF
TGTGCCAGCTTACAGCAGACTAGCACAGATACGCAGTATTTT
>12|many|TRBV6-2/TRBV6-3|-|TRBJ1-2
CASTTSSHGYTF
TGTGCCAGCACTACAAGCAGTCATGGCTACACCTTC
>14|many|TRBV2|TRBD1|TRBJ1-1
CASSRQGSNTEAFF
TGTGCCAGCAGTAGACAGGGGTCTAACACTGAAGCTTTCTTT
>15|-|TRBV11-3|TRBD2|TRBJ2-1
CASSRGTTSYNEQFF
TGTGCCAGCAGCCGCGGGACTACCTCCTACAATGAGCAGTTCTTC
>15|many|TRBV11-3|TRBD2|TRBJ2-1
CASSKGTSLNNEQFF
TGTGCCAGCAGTAAAGGGACTAGCCTTAACAATGAGCAGTTCTTC
>14|many|TRBV3-1|-|TRBJ1-1
CASSQITGFNEAFF
TGTGCCAGCAGCCAAATAACAGGGTTTAATGAAGCTTTCTTT
>14|many|TRBV27|-|TRBJ2-5
CASSLGDRQETQYF
TGTGCCAGCAGTTTAGGTGACAGGCAAGAGACCCAGTACTTC
>14|-|TRBV20-1|TRBD1|TRBJ2-1
CSATGTGLSNEQFF
TGCAGTGCCACCGGGACAGGGTTGTCAAATGAGCAGTTCTTC
>14|many|TRBV2|-|TRBJ1-5
CASSGGGSNQPQHF
TGTGCCAGCAGTGGAGGCGGAAGCAATCAGCCCCAGCATTTT
>14|many|TRBV3-1|TRBD1|TRBJ1-6
CASSSTGATHALHF
TGTGCCAGCAGTTCGACAGGGGCGACCCACGCCCTCCACTTT
>17|-|TRBV7-8|-|TRBJ1-5
CASSLVITPDSNQPQHF
TGTGCCAGCAGCTTAGTTATCACGCCGGATAGCAATCAGCCCCAGCATTTT
>12|many|TRBV30|TRBD1|TRBJ1-4
CAGGQGSEKLFF
TGTGCCGGTGGACAGGGGTCGGAAAAACTGTTTTTT